What follows are 18 T cell receptor beta chains derived from one specimen sequenced in a study of control samples from healthy donors and cancer patients. This table comes from immunoSEQ multiplex PCR, and its TCRdb copy is limited to in-frame clones, with some not included. Of 85,000 to 95,000 clones in the sample, approximately 93% were seen once. Sequenced material: blood. The receptor source for this set is a woman under 40 in good health.

The V gene is TRBV4-1, the J gene TRBJ2-4; TRBD1 agrees at 7 bases. V shed 10 bases, J shed 2 bases, and the junction held 8 bases outside the gene matches. The CDR3 is 14 amino acids. Germline lookup yields CDR1 MGHRA and CDR2 YSYEKL. The CDR3 region has the DNA TGCGCCACCGCCTGGACAGGTACCAAAAACATTCAGTACTTC. This sequence encodes CATAWTGTKNIQYF.

CDR3 residues: CVRSLGDRGSLYGYTF. Here the CDR3 DNA reads TGTGTCAGAAGCTTAGGGGACAGGGGCTCCCTCTATGGCTACACCTTC. The gene calls are TRBV7-5 and TRBJ1-2; the table gives TRBD1 as D, unverified against the DNA. TRBV7-5 is reported as a pseudogene. This CDR3 has 16 amino acids.

The chain couples TRBV6-5 to TRBJ1-2; D uncertain. Germline V gene lookup returns CDR1 MNHEY and CDR2 SVGAGI. The CDR3 has 13 residues. V was trimmed by 2 bases and J by 2 bases, leaving 6 bases between them. The chain's CDR3 is CASSYGRNYGYTF. The CDR3 coding sequence is TGTGCCAGCAGTTACGGGAGAAACTATGGCTACACCTTC.

This chain links TRBV19 with TRBJ2-2; 8 bases are shared with TRBD1. This CDR3 is built from 17 residues. Germline V gives CDR1 LNHDA, CDR2 SQIVND (reference sequence). V was clipped by 7 bases and J by 4 bases; unmatched bases: 14. CDR3: CASKRGSGGAITGELFF. CDR3 DNA: TGTGCCAGTAAGCGCGGTTCAGGGGGCGCAATCACCGGGGAGCTGTTTTTT.

J is TRBJ2-7 and V is TRBV21-1; the table's TRBD2 call for D was not verified on the DNA. TRBV21-1 is tagged as a pseudogene. The length of the CDR3 is 21 residues. The CDR3 here is CASSKGVPEGTSGGGPYEQYF. The CDR3 DNA is TGTGCCAGCAGCAAGGGGGTCCCAGAAGGGACTAGCGGGGGCGGGCCCTACGAGCAGTACTTC.

The J gene is TRBJ2-1, the V gene TRBV24-1, with 8 nucleotides matching TRBD1. CDR3 length: 19 amino acids. Germline loops: CDR1 KGHDR, CDR2 SFDVKD. The ends lost 3 bases at V and 0 bases at J; junction bases unmatched: 12. The DNA for the CDR3 is TGTGCCACCAGTGATGCCCCCGGACAGGGCCTGAGCTCCTACAATGAGCAGTTCTTC. Its translation is CATSDAPGQGLSSYNEQFF.

The chain uses TRBV6-4 and TRBJ2-2; TRBD1 might be the D (6 bases). Trimming took off 2 bases at V and 5 bases at J, with 12 bases between the two ends. Germline V gene data show CDR1 as MRHNA and CDR2 as SNTAGT. The CDR3 is made up of 15 amino acids. The CDR3 loop is CASSDGQRETGELFF. DNA of the CDR3: TGTGCCAGCAGTGACGGACAGAGGGAGACCGGGGAGCTGTTTTTT.

A remark on this clone: The sample has other DNA sequences that encode this CDR3 too. The V and J genes are TRBV18 and TRBJ1-1; D call uncertain. The CDR3 runs 14 residues. The germline CDR1 and CDR2 sequences are KGHSH and LQKENI. V lost 2 bases, J lost 1 base, and 8 bases lay in between. The CDR3 DNA reads as TGTGCCAGCTCACCATTGACGAGGAACACTGAAGCTTTCTTT. Encoded protein: CASSPLTRNTEAFF.

The CDR3 DNA reads as TGTGCCAGCAGGGGGGTGAACACTGAAGCTTTCTTT. Translating it yields CASRGVNTEAFF. The V and J genes are TRBV6-5 and TRBJ1-1, with D possibly TRBD1 on 5 matching bases. The germline CDR1 and CDR2 sequences are MNHEY and SVGAGI. There are 12 residues in the CDR3. Between the trimmed V and J ends, which lost 6 bases and 0 bases, there was a span of 5 bases.

The V call is TRBV10-3, the J call TRBJ2-5, with no clear D. This CDR3 region has 14 residues. Germline loops: CDR1 ENHRY, CDR2 SYGVKD. V was clipped by 2 bases and J by 1 base, with 8 bases between them. The CDR3 nucleotides are TGTGCCATCAGTGAGGGAACAGTCCAAGAGACCCAGTACTTC. This sequence encodes CAISEGTVQETQYF.

The chain combines TRBV27 with TRBJ1-3; D uncertain. V was pared by 6 bases and J by 7 bases, with 10 bases between. The CDR3 has 12 amino acids. Germline CDR1 MNHEY, CDR2 SMNVEV (reference sequence). For the CDR3, the DNA is TGTGCCAGCAGAGATCCCGCGAACACCATATATTTT. Amino acids: CASRDPANTIYF.

The chain has TRBV29-1 and TRBJ2-3, with 9 bases identical to TRBD1. The germline V gene encodes CDR1 SQVTM and CDR2 ANQGSEA. Losses at the gene ends were 5 bases for V and 3 bases for J; bases not matched to a gene: 3. The CDR3 length is 13 residues. Here the CDR3 reads CSVPGQGTDTQYF. The CDR3 DNA reads as TGCAGCGTTCCGGGACAGGGTACAGATACGCAGTATTTT.

The chain employs TRBV25-1 and TRBJ2-5; D is unresolved. The V gene's germline CDR1 is MGHDK and CDR2 SYGVNS. Between the trimmed V and J ends, which lost 2 bases and 0 bases, there was a span of 10 bases. The CDR3 is 15 residues long. This CDR3 is CASSEVRTNQETQYF. In nucleotides, the CDR3 is TGTGCCAGCAGTGAAGTCCGCACCAACCAAGAGACCCAGTACTTC.

V usage is TRBV12-5 and J usage is TRBJ2-1; D is possibly TRBD2 (5 bases). The ends were cut back, 0 bases at V and 0 bases at J, with 12 bases in the middle. CDR3 length: 17 amino acids. Germline V gene lookup returns CDR1 LGHNT and CDR2 FRNRAP. The CDR3: CASGLVTSSSSYNEQFF. Written as DNA, the CDR3 is TGTGCTAGTGGTTTGGTCACCTCTAGCAGCTCCTACAATGAGCAGTTCTTC. Variable domain in full (rest from reference TRBV12-5 and TRBJ2-1): DARVTQTPRHKVTEMGQEVTMRCQPILGHNTVFWYRQTMMQGLELLAYFRNRAPLDDSGMPKDRFSAEMPDATLATLKIQPSEPRDSAVYFCASGLVTSSSSYNEQFFGPGTRLTVL.

As DNA, the CDR3 is TGTGCCAGCAGCTTGGGAGGAGCGGGAGGGCCCTCGTACGAGCAGTACTTC. It yields the protein CASSLGGAGGPSYEQYF. The chain uses TRBV5-4 and TRBJ2-7; the match to TRBD2 covers 10 bases. The germline CDR1 and CDR2 sequences are SGHNT and YYREEE (reference sequence). This CDR3 comprises 17 residues. The junction had 10 bases not matched to a gene; V was cut back by 0 bases and J by 4 bases.

The gene calls are TRBV5-1 and TRBJ2-5; 7 nucleotides match TRBD1. After removal of 2 bases from V and 2 bases from J, the junction contained 6 bases not matched to a gene. The CDR3 contains 15 residues. CDR1 and CDR2 (germline): SGHRS, YFSETQ. This CDR3 is CASSFQVGQQETQYF. The CDR3 DNA reads as TGCGCCAGCAGCTTCCAAGTGGGACAGCAAGAGACCCAGTACTTC.

The J gene is TRBJ1-6, the V gene TRBV30; 9 bases agree with TRBD1. J was trimmed by 7 bases and V by 2 bases; bases with no gene match: 6. The germline V gene has CDR1 GTSNPN and CDR2 SVGIG (reference sequence). This CDR3 contains 15 residues. CDR3 DNA: TGTGCCTGGAGTCCGCGGACAGGGGTGAATTCACCCCTCCACTTT. It translates to CAWSPRTGVNSPLHF.

The chain combines TRBV9 with TRBJ1-3, with D unresolved. This CDR3 region has 14 residues. V dropped 4 bases and J dropped 0 bases, with 8 bases sitting between them. Germline V gene data show CDR1 as SGDLS and CDR2 as YYNGEE. The CDR3 protein is CASSSLGSGNTIYF. CDR3 coding DNA: TGTGCCAGCAGCTCCTTAGGCTCTGGAAACACCATATATTTT.